This T cell receptor beta chain was sequenced during a study of control samples from healthy donors and cancer patients. Sequenced by immunoSEQ multiplex PCR; TCRdb stores in-frame clones only, minus some. The sample shows some 200,000 clones, over 80% of them seen only once. The CDR3 spans 14 residues. The V end lost 5 bases, the J end lost 1 base, and 12 bases lay between the germline ends. CDR1 and CDR2 from the germline V gene are LNHDA and SQIVND (reference sequence). The sample taken for sequencing was blood. This sequence joins TRBV19 and TRBJ2-7, with D hard to call. The sequence was collected from a young man in good health. In nucleotides, the CDR3 is TGTGCCAGTAGTGCCATTGATCTGTCCTACGAGCAGTACTTC. It yields the protein CASSAIDLSYEQYF.